This T cell receptor beta chain comes out of a study of blood T cell repertoires in COVID-19. Study at large: Samples representing acute and convalescent COVID-19 were sourced from the United States, Italy and Spain. Sample material is recorded as cDNA or gDNA derived from T cells, B-cell-depleted T cells, or PBMCs.

Source study methods: From reference gene primer amplification, estimates of nucleated cell counts were derived. The data were produced by immunoSEQ multiplex PCR, yet TCRdb's version contains in-frame clones alone and is incomplete. The V and J calls and clone size were taken over from that table, and D and trimming were inferred from the DNA. The table includes about 90,000 clones, around four fifths detected once. This clone came up a few times. V lost 4 bases and J lost 2; bases outside the gene matches: 9. The length of the CDR3 is 16 residues. Germline CDR1 and CDR2: MDHEN and SYDVKM. This TCR derives from a woman aged 65 to 85 with active or convalescent COVID-19. This rearrangement joins TRBV28 to TRBJ2-7; 9 bases map to TRBD2. The sequencing input was peripheral blood. The CDR3 region is CASSSLLAGGTYEQYF. The CDR3 nucleotides read TGTGCCAGCAGTTCCCTGTTGGCGGGGGGGACCTACGAGCAGTACTTC.